Following are 28 T cell receptor beta chains from one sample sequenced in a study of cytomegalovirus exposure and HLA in healthy donors. It was with 60 Vbeta and 13 Jbeta primers that the PCR ran. Using immunoSEQ multiplex PCR, the repertoire was profiled, and TCRdb retains in-frame clones only, with some absent. The profile shows 200,000 to 250,000 clones, approximately 82% of them singletons. Sequencing was done on a sample of PBMCs. The receptors stem from a male donor in good health and CMV-seronegative.

The chain carries TRBV19 and TRBJ2-5; 9 bases map to TRBD1. The CDR3 loop spans 16 amino acids. CDR1 and CDR2 from the germline V gene are LNHDA and SQIVND (reference sequence). Trimming at V came to 5 bases and at J to 4 bases, leaving 11 bases not matched to a gene. CDR3 residues: CASSGTGNWGGETQYF. In DNA, the CDR3 is TGTGCCAGTAGTGGGACAGGGAATTGGGGGGGAGAGACCCAGTACTTC.

The CDR3 spells CASSENIILSYEQYF. In DNA, the CDR3 is TGTGCCAGCAGTGAGAACATCATATTATCCTACGAGCAGTACTTC. The rearrangement uses TRBV6-1 and TRBJ2-7; no firm D call. The CDR3 runs to 15 residues. In germline, CDR1 is MNHNS, CDR2 SASEGT. V gave up 3 bases and J gave up 1 base, with 13 bases separating them.

The chain combines TRBV2 with TRBJ2-7; 8 bases agree with TRBD1. The CDR3 runs to 14 residues. The V gene's germline CDR1 is SNHLY and CDR2 FYNNEI. The J segment lost 8 bases and the V segment lost 0 bases, leaving 6 bases of the junction unmatched. Here the CDR3 DNA reads TGTGCCAGCAGTGAAGCGGGGGACAGGTGGAAGCAGTACTTC. Translated, it gives CASSEAGDRWKQYF. The full variable domain, rest sourced from reference TRBV2 and TRBJ2-7, is EPEVTQTPSHQVTQMGQEVILRCVPISNHLYFYWYRQILGQKVEFLVSFYNNEISEKSEIFDDQFSVERPDGSNFTLKIRSTKLEDSAMYFCASSEAGDRWKQYFGPGTRLTVT.

With regard to this clone: At one end, the junction sequence differs from germline, possibly due to a read error. This chain links TRBV7-9 with TRBJ1-4; no firm D call. The CDR3 runs 15 residues. Looked up from germline, CDR1 is SEHNR and CDR2 is FQNEAQ (reference sequence). The CDR3 here is CSSSLGGGSNEKLFF. CDR3 nucleotide sequence: TGTTCCAGCAGCCTGGGAGGTGGGTCTAATGAAAAACTGTTTTTT.

The chain joins TRBV11-2 to TRBJ2-6; 7 bases line up with TRBD1. The germline V gene encodes CDR1 SGHAT and CDR2 FQNNGV. With 5 bases clipped from V and 0 bases from J, the junction kept 7 bases outside the gene matches. CDR3 length: 17 amino acids. CDR3 bases: TGTGCCAGCAGCCCCGAGACAGGGATCTCTGGGGCCAACGTCCTGACTTTC. This codes for CASSPETGISGANVLTF.

This clone was found a few times. V is TRBV10-1 and J is TRBJ1-5, with D tentatively TRBD1 (6 bases). V was clipped by 2 bases and J by 6 bases, with 8 bases between them. CDR3 length: 13 amino acids. CDR1 WNHNN and CDR2 SYGVQD come from the germline V gene (reference sequence). The CDR3 protein is CASSEAGVQPQHF. DNA for the CDR3: TGCGCCAGCAGTGAGGCAGGGGTTCAGCCCCAGCATTTT.

This clone was seen a few times. V and J are TRBV29-1 and TRBJ1-1, with TRBD1 identical over 8 bases. The germline V gene encodes CDR1 SQVTM and CDR2 ANQGSEA. Trimming took 5 bases from V and 5 from J; bases not matched to a gene: 10. The CDR3 length is 14 residues. The CDR3 loop is CSVLPLQGETEAFF. In nucleotides, the CDR3 is TGCAGCGTTTTACCCCTACAGGGGGAGACTGAAGCTTTCTTT.

This chain uses TRBV6-4 with TRBJ2-1, with TRBD2 identical over 7 bases. Germline CDR1 is MRHNA and CDR2 is SNTAGT. V dropped 11 bases and J dropped 3; count of bases not matched to a gene: 7. This CDR3 region has 13 residues. The CDR3: CARLAEHYNEQFF. CDR3 DNA sequence: TGTGCCCGACTAGCTGAACACTACAATGAGCAGTTCTTC.

The chain links TRBV2 to TRBJ2-2, with 7 bases matching TRBD1. V was pared by 7 bases and J by 2 bases, with 7 bases of the junction left unmatched. The CDR3 has 15 residues. CDR1 SNHLY and CDR2 FYNNEI come from the germline V gene. In DNA, the CDR3 is TGTGCCAGCAAGGGTGGACAGGCCAACACCGGGGAGCTGTTTTTT. Translated, it gives CASKGGQANTGELFF.

The chain couples TRBV6-5 to TRBJ2-3, with 13 bases aligning to TRBD2. The V and J ends lost 4 bases and 4 bases, in that order; junction bases with no gene match: 2. Germline V gene lookup returns CDR1 MNHEY and CDR2 SVGAGI. The CDR3 totals 15 residues. The chain's CDR3 is CASSWTSGSPDTQYF. The CDR3 DNA sequence: TGTGCCAGCAGTTGGACTAGCGGGAGCCCAGATACGCAGTATTTT.

This sequence joins TRBV7-2 and TRBJ1-5; D possibly corresponds to TRBD1 (6 bases). Germline V gene data show CDR1 as SGHTA and CDR2 as FQGNSA. The CDR3 loop spans 14 amino acids. With 2 bases removed from V and 7 bases from J, the gap between germline ends came to 12 bases. The CDR3 here is CASSLRGGGQPQHF. In DNA, the CDR3 is TGTGCCAGCAGCTTACGTGGGGGCGGGCAGCCCCAGCATTTT.

This chain connects TRBV27 to TRBJ2-1; maybe TRBD1 (5 bases). CDR1 and CDR2 from the germline V gene are MNHEY and SMNVEV (reference sequence). The CDR3 is 13 amino acids. V was cut by 3 bases and J by 10 bases, with 13 bases left in between. The CDR3 reads CASSFAGALEQFF. The CDR3 nucleotides read TGTGCCAGCAGTTTTGCTGGGGCACTAGAGCAGTTCTTC.

This chain uses TRBV28 with TRBJ2-1; a weak D match, TRBD1 (6 bases). CDR3 length: 14 residues. The V gene lost 6 bases and the J gene lost 7 bases, with 16 bases spanning the gap. Germline V gene lookup returns CDR1 MDHEN and CDR2 SYDVKM. CDR3 nucleotides: TGTGCCAGCAGACCACAGGGCTCAGGTAATGAGCAGTTCTTC. Protein sequence: CASRPQGSGNEQFF.

This clone appeared a few times. The rearrangement links TRBV7-9 to TRBJ1-1, with unresolved D. V was trimmed by 2 bases and J by 2 bases, leaving 9 bases between them. Germline CDR1 reads SEHNR; CDR2 reads FQNEAQ (reference sequence). CDR3 size: 14 residues. CDR3 coding DNA: TGTGCCAGCAGCTTAAGGATACTAAACACTGAAGCTTTCTTT. The encoded protein is CASSLRILNTEAFF. The full variable domain, its missing parts supplied by reference TRBV7-9 and TRBJ1-1, is DTGVSQNPRHKITKRGQNVTFRCDPISEHNRLYWYRQTLGQGPEFLTYFQNEAQLEKSRLLSDRFSAERPKGSFSTLEIQRTEQGDSAMYLCASSLRILNTEAFFGQGTRLTVV.

The CDR3 DNA is TGTGCCAGCAGCGGGACTAGCGGGAATCTCGAGCAGTACTTC. Its protein is CASSGTSGNLEQYF. This chain joins TRBV5-6 and TRBJ2-7, with 13 bases matching TRBD2. This CDR3 region has 14 residues. The germline V gene encodes CDR1 SGHDT and CDR2 YYEEEE. Losses at the gene ends were 4 bases for V and 6 bases for J; bases not matched to a gene: 4.

This rearrangement joins TRBV28 to TRBJ2-3; 9 nucleotides line up with TRBD2. Per germline, CDR1 MDHEN and CDR2 SYDVKM. The V gene end was trimmed by 5 bases and the J gene end by 4 bases; junction bases not matched to a gene: 10. The CDR3 is 16 amino acids. DNA of the CDR3: TGTGCCAGCAGTCCCCTAGGACTAGCGAGTCCAGATACGCAGTATTTT. It encodes CASSPLGLASPDTQYF. Complete variable domain (other parts from reference TRBV28 and TRBJ2-3): DVKVTQSSRYLVKRTGEKVFLECVQDMDHENMFWYRQDPGLGLRLIYFSYDVKMKEKGDIPEGYSVSREKKERFSLILESASTNQTSMYLCASSPLGLASPDTQYFGPGTRLTVL.

This clone was seen a few times. This chain joins TRBV7-9 and TRBJ2-7; 13 nucleotides agree with TRBD2. Germline V gene data show CDR1 as SEHNR and CDR2 as FQNEAQ (reference sequence). V trimming: 5 bases; J trimming: 7 bases; junction bases outside the gene matches: 11. CDR3 length: 16 residues. The CDR3 sequence is CASSDRGTSGTGEQYF. The CDR3 coding sequence is TGTGCCAGCAGCGACCGTGGGACTAGCGGGACCGGGGAGCAGTACTTC.

The V gene is TRBV7-6, the J gene TRBJ2-5, with TRBD1 matching 10 bases. Germline values: CDR1 SGHVS, CDR2 FNYEAQ. The ends lost 4 bases at V and 5 bases at J; junction bases unmatched: 4. There are 14 residues in the CDR3. The CDR3 loop is CASSSTGGRETQYF. Here the CDR3 DNA reads TGTGCCAGCAGCTCGACAGGGGGCCGGGAGACCCAGTACTTC.

The chain couples TRBV7-6 to TRBJ2-1; D might be TRBD2 (6 bases). Trimming pared 1 base from V and 9 bases from J, leaving 13 bases between. Germline-derived CDR1 and CDR2 are SGHVS and FNYEAQ. This CDR3 region has 14 residues. DNA of the CDR3: TGTGCCAGCAGCTTAGGAGCACTAGCAAGTGAGCAGTTCTTC. Residues: CASSLGALASEQFF.

The sample holds a few counts of this clone. The chain carries TRBV19 and TRBJ1-5; D gene ambiguous. The CDR3 is 13 amino acids. CDR1 is LNHDA, CDR2 SQIVND, per germline (reference sequence). V lost 3 bases and J lost 7, with 10 bases in between. The DNA for the CDR3 is TGTGCCAGTAGTATCCGGGTAAGGCAGCCCCAGCATTTT. Its protein product is CASSIRVRQPQHF.

V is TRBV9 and J is TRBJ2-1; D is ambiguous. Per germline, CDR1 SGDLS and CDR2 YYNGEE. Trimming cost V 0 bases and J 7 bases, with 17 bases left between them. The CDR3 contains 16 residues. The CDR3 DNA reads as TGTGCCAGCAGCGTAGGGTCCTCAGGAACTGGAAATGAGCAGTTCTTC. Translation: CASSVGSSGTGNEQFF.

V is TRBV5-6 and J is TRBJ2-1; TRBD1 aligns across 12 bases. V was clipped by 4 bases and J by 7 bases; unmatched bases: 6. The CDR3 length is 15 residues. Germline V lookup: CDR1 SGHDT, CDR2 YYEEEE. The CDR3, as DNA: TGTGCCAGCAGCACGGGACAGGGGGCGTTTAATGAGCAGTTCTTC. Encoded protein: CASSTGQGAFNEQFF.

Concerning this clone: Compared with germline, one end of the junction differs, possibly owing to a read error. This rearrangement joins TRBV7-9 to TRBJ2-7; D uncertain. Germline CDR1 reads SEHNR; CDR2 reads FQNEAQ (reference sequence). This CDR3 has 16 residues. The DNA for the CDR3 is TGTTCCAGCAGCCCATTCAACCCCAGGAATTATTTCGAGCAGTACTTC. It specifies CSSSPFNPRNYFEQYF.

This clone was recorded only once. The chain links TRBV28 to TRBJ2-1; 11 positions agree with TRBD1. This CDR3 is built from 19 residues. Germline CDR1 is MDHEN and CDR2 is SYDVKM. Trimming removed 1 base from V and 0 bases from J; junction bases left unmatched: 8. The CDR3, as DNA: TGTGCCAGCAGTTTATCAGGACAGGGGGCCTTAAGCTCCTACAATGAGCAGTTCTTC. Translation: CASSLSGQGALSSYNEQFF.

V gene TRBV5-5 combines with J gene TRBJ2-3, with D hard to call. CDR1 is SGHKS and CDR2 is YYEKEE in the germline V gene (reference sequence). Trimming cost V 3 bases and J 4 bases, with 12 bases left between them. This CDR3 comprises 14 residues. The CDR3 DNA reads as TGTGCCAGCAGCTCAATATGGTACTCAGATACGCAGTATTTT. Amino acid sequence: CASSSIWYSDTQYF.

This chain joins TRBV7-9 and TRBJ2-7; D is unclear. V was pared by 6 bases and J by 4 bases, with 10 bases between. The CDR3 totals 12 residues. The V gene's germline CDR1 is SEHNR and CDR2 FQNEAQ (reference sequence). The CDR3 DNA sequence: TGTGCCAGCAGTTATAGCACATACGAGCAGTACTTC. Its translation: CASSYSTYEQYF. Complete variable domain (other parts from reference TRBV7-9 and TRBJ2-7): DTGVSQNPRHKITKRGQNVTFRCDPISEHNRLYWYRQTLGQGPEFLTYFQNEAQLEKSRLLSDRFSAERPKGSFSTLEIQRTEQGDSAMYLCASSYSTYEQYFGPGTRLTVT.

This chain uses TRBV9 with TRBJ2-1; 8 bases are a match to TRBD1. Trimming took 4 bases from V and 7 from J; bases not matched to a gene: 4. This CDR3 is 13 amino acids long. CDR1 is SGDLS, CDR2 YYNGEE, per germline. The CDR3 sequence is CASSPHRGNEQFF. For the CDR3, the DNA is TGTGCCAGCAGCCCCCACAGGGGGAATGAGCAGTTCTTC.

The CDR3: CASSVHRADEQFF. Written as DNA, the CDR3 is TGCGCCAGCAGCGTTCACAGGGCCGATGAGCAGTTCTTC. The chain couples TRBV5-1 to TRBJ2-1, with D perhaps TRBD1 (6 bases). The V end lost 4 bases, the J end lost 8 bases, and 13 bases lay between the germline ends. Germline CDR1 reads SGHRS; CDR2 reads YFSETQ. The CDR3 has 13 amino acids. The complete variable domain, with remaining parts taken from reference TRBV5-1 and TRBJ2-1, reads KAGVTQTPRYLIKTRGQQVTLSCSPISGHRSVSWYQQTPGQGLQFLFEYFSETQRNKGNFPGRFSGRQFSNSRSEMNVSTLELGDSALYLCASSVHRADEQFFGPGTRLTVL.